Each of the 24 T cell receptor beta chains below was sequenced from the same sample in a study of cytomegalovirus exposure and HLA in healthy donors. Primers: 60 Vbeta forward and 13 Jbeta reverse. Assay used: immunoSEQ multiplex PCR; TCRdb lists only in-frame clones, some missing. Among approximately 150,000 clones listed, under 80% were seen once. Sequenced input: PBMCs. The receptors derive from a human donor in good health.

DNA for the CDR3: TGCGCCAGCAGCCAGACGGAGCTAGCTGGTGAGCAGTTCTTC. Protein product: CASSQTELAGEQFF. V usage is TRBV4-3 and J usage is TRBJ2-1; D is perhaps TRBD2 (5 bases). CDR1 is LGHNA and CDR2 is YSLEER in the germline V gene. This CDR3 is built from 14 residues. Between the trimmed V and J ends, which lost 3 bases and 9 bases, there was a span of 15 bases.

Notes on this clone: The junction and the germline gene differ at one end; a read error may be behind it. Here the CDR3 DNA reads TGTGCCTGGAGTGTTCGAATTCTGTCCTACAATGAGCGGTTCTTC. This gives the protein CAWSVRILSYNERFF. The chain uses TRBV30 and TRBJ2-1, with no clear D. Germline CDR1 reads GTSNPN; CDR2 reads SVGIG (reference sequence). The CDR3 is made up of 15 amino acids. Full variable domain (outside the CDR3, taken from reference TRBV30 and TRBJ2-1): SQTIHQWPATLVQPVGSPLSLECTVEGTSNPNLYWYRQAAGRGLQLLFYSVGIGQISSEVPQNLSASRPQDRQFILSSKKLLLSDSGFYLCAWSVRILSYNERFFGPGTRLTVL.

The chain combines TRBV4-1 with TRBJ2-1, with 8 bases aligning to TRBD2. Germline CDR1 reads MGHRA; CDR2 reads YSYEKL. CDR3 length: 15 amino acids. J was trimmed by 5 bases and V by 0 bases; bases with no gene match: 3. CDR3 sequence (DNA): TGCGCCAGCAGCCAAGAGGGGACTAGGCACAATGAGCAGTTCTTC. Residues: CASSQEGTRHNEQFF.

CDR3 DNA sequence: TGTGCCAGCAGCTTACTAGGCGGGGGAGAGACCCAGTACTTC. This encodes CASSLLGGGETQYF. The J gene is TRBJ2-5, the V gene TRBV7-3, with 7 bases aligning to TRBD2. CDR1 SGHTA and CDR2 FQGTGA come from the germline V gene. J gave up 4 bases and V 2 bases, and 4 bases lay outside the gene matches. The length of the CDR3 is 14 residues.

The table lists this clone with a count of one. This specimen includes other DNA sequences encoding the same CDR3. The rearrangement links TRBV25-1 to TRBJ1-5; maybe TRBD1 (6 bases). The CDR3 has 14 amino acids. Trimming took off 5 bases at V and 4 bases at J, with 12 bases between the two ends. Germline CDR1 reads MGHDK; CDR2 reads SYGVNS. CDR3 sequence reads: CASSTTGSNQPQHF. The CDR3 bases are TGTGCCAGCAGTACAACAGGGAGTAATCAGCCCCAGCATTTT.

CDR3: CAWSGQGNTIYF. CDR3 coding DNA: TGTGCCTGGAGTGGACAGGGAAACACCATATATTTT. The V call is TRBV30, the J call TRBJ1-3, with a possible D match to TRBD1 (5 bases). V lost 1 base and J lost 4, with 5 bases in between. Per germline, CDR1 GTSNPN and CDR2 SVGIG (reference sequence). The CDR3 extends over 12 amino acids. Supplemented by reference TRBV30 and TRBJ1-3, the full variable domain reads SQTIHQWPATLVQPVGSPLSLECTVEGTSNPNLYWYRQAAGRGLQLLFYSVGIGQISSEVPQNLSASRPQDRQFILSSKKLLLSDSGFYLCAWSGQGNTIYFGEGSWLTVV.

The chain links TRBV7-6 to TRBJ1-4; D is undetermined. Trimming cost V 1 base and J 0 bases, with 6 bases left between them. The CDR3 has 15 amino acids. Germline CDR1 and CDR2: SGHVS and FNYEAQ. This chain's CDR3 is CASSLEPATNEKLFF. The CDR3 DNA reads TGTGCCAGCAGCTTAGAGCCGGCAACTAATGAAAAACTGTTTTTT.

DNA for the CDR3: TGTGCCAGCAGCTTGCCCGCGGGGGTGGATGGCTACACCTTC. This sequence encodes CASSLPAGVDGYTF. The chain joins TRBV5-6 to TRBJ1-2, with a weak D call TRBD1 (5 bases). The CDR3 spans 14 residues. In germline, CDR1 is SGHDT, CDR2 YYEEEE. Trimming pared 1 base from V and 6 bases from J, leaving 13 bases between.

The V and J genes are TRBV11-2 and TRBJ1-1, with TRBD1 matching 7 bases. The V gene end was trimmed by 4 bases and the J gene end by 1 base; junction bases not matched to a gene: 3. This CDR3 spans 14 amino acids. Germline CDR1 SGHAT, CDR2 FQNNGV. Written as DNA, the CDR3 is TGTGCCAGCAGCTCACGGACAGGGAACACTGAAGCTTTCTTT. Residues: CASSSRTGNTEAFF. Combining the CDR3 with reference TRBV11-2 and TRBJ1-1 gives the whole variable domain EAGVAQSPRYKIIEKRQSVAFWCNPISGHATLYWYQQILGQGPKLLIQFQNNGVVDDSQLPKDRFSAERLKGVDSTLKIQPAKLEDSAVYLCASSSRTGNTEAFFGQGTRLTVV.

The V and J genes are TRBV6-6 and TRBJ1-2, with D possibly matching TRBD1 (6 bases). The CDR3 length is 14 residues. V was pared by 0 bases and J by 8 bases, with 13 bases between. The germline V gene encodes CDR1 MNHNY and CDR2 SVGAGI (reference sequence). The CDR3 protein is CASSYSQTGYGYTF. For the CDR3, the DNA is TGTGCCAGCAGTTACTCGCAGACAGGCTACGGCTACACCTTC.

Points on this clone: In the same sample, other DNA sequences code for this CDR3. V gene TRBV5-1 combines with J gene TRBJ2-7, with 7 bases aligning to TRBD1. The germline gives CDR1 SGHRS, CDR2 YFSETQ. This CDR3 region has 13 residues. V lost 7 bases and J lost 0; bases outside the gene matches: 4. This CDR3 is CASRRDSSYEQYF. CDR3 nucleotide sequence: TGCGCCAGCCGCCGGGACAGCTCCTACGAGCAGTACTTC.

This clone was seen once. The J gene is TRBJ2-7, the V gene TRBV18, with 9 bases lining up with TRBD1. The CDR3 has 15 amino acids. V was pared by 3 bases and J by 5 bases, with 8 bases of the junction left unmatched. Germline CDR1 KGHSH, CDR2 LQKENI. The CDR3 DNA sequence: TGTGCCAGCTCACCGGGACAGGGTGCCTTTGACGAGCAGTACTTC. Protein: CASSPGQGAFDEQYF.

The V and J genes are TRBV6-5 and TRBJ2-3; no firm D call. Per the germline V gene, CDR1 is MNHEY and CDR2 is SVGAGI. Trimming took 4 bases from V and 0 from J, leaving 8 bases between them. The CDR3 runs 14 residues. CDR3 in DNA: TGTGCCAGCAGTTCCCTTACTAGCACAGATACGCAGTATTTT. Amino acids: CASSSLTSTDTQYF.

In this sample, this clone turned up a few times. CDR3 nucleotide sequence: TGTGCCAGCAGCCAAGATCTGGCAGGGGCAGCGTACGAGCAGTACTTC. This sequence encodes CASSQDLAGAAYEQYF. The J gene is TRBJ2-7, the V gene TRBV14; D might be TRBD1 (6 bases). V lost 0 bases and J 4 bases, leaving 16 bases between the germline ends. The CDR3 contains 16 residues. Germline V CDR1 and CDR2: SGHDN, FVKESK.

This clone was counted between two and nine times. The chain joins TRBV2 to TRBJ1-1; 9 bases agree with TRBD1. CDR3 length: 13 amino acids. Germline trimming cut 6 bases from V and 4 bases from J; bases unmatched to any gene: 3. In germline, CDR1 is SNHLY, CDR2 FYNNEI. The CDR3 is CASSGQGPTEAFF. CDR3 sequence (DNA): TGTGCCAGCAGCGGACAGGGGCCCACTGAAGCTTTCTTT.

This clone was seen a few times. This chain joins TRBV19 and TRBJ2-1, with a possible D match to TRBD2 (6 bases). V lost 7 bases, J lost 7 bases, and 20 bases lay in between. Germline CDR1 is LNHDA and CDR2 is SQIVND (reference sequence). This CDR3 spans 15 amino acids. The CDR3 region has the DNA TGTGCCAGTAAGGCCGGGACTCTACCCCCTAATGAGCAGTTCTTC. This codes for CASKAGTLPPNEQFF.

This sequence joins TRBV6-1 and TRBJ1-5; tentative D call: TRBD1 (5 bases). Looked up from germline, CDR1 is MNHNS and CDR2 is SASEGT. Trimming removed 5 bases from V and 2 bases from J, with 13 bases in between. CDR3 length equals 15 residues. The CDR3 DNA is TGTGCCAGCAGTCAGCAGGGCGGTGGCAATCAGCCCCAGCATTTT. As protein: CASSQQGGGNQPQHF.

This chain joins TRBV5-1 and TRBJ1-6; D is undetermined. In germline, CDR1 is SGHRS, CDR2 YFSETQ. V gave up 9 bases and J gave up 7 bases, with 20 bases separating them. The CDR3 has 15 residues. CDR3 in amino acids: CATSIGLGRNSPLHF. Written as DNA, the CDR3 is TGCGCCACCTCCATCGGTTTGGGCCGCAATTCACCCCTCCACTTT. Complete variable domain (other parts from reference TRBV5-1 and TRBJ1-6): KAGVTQTPRYLIKTRGQQVTLSCSPISGHRSVSWYQQTPGQGLQFLFEYFSETQRNKGNFPGRFSGRQFSNSRSEMNVSTLELGDSALYLCATSIGLGRNSPLHFGNGTRLTVT.

The chain combines TRBV11-2 with TRBJ2-2, with 12 bases lining up with TRBD2. The V gene end was trimmed by 0 bases and the J gene end by 7 bases; junction bases not matched to a gene: 3. Germline assignment: CDR1 SGHAT and CDR2 FQNNGV. The CDR3 spans 16 residues. CDR3 bases: TGTGCCAGCAGCTTAGAACTAGCGGGGGGAGGCGGGGAGCTGTTTTTT. It yields the protein CASSLELAGGGGELFF.

The chain carries TRBV7-8 and TRBJ1-5; a possible D gene is TRBD1 (6 bases). The V end lost 4 bases, the J end lost 5 bases, and 12 bases lay between the germline ends. CDR3 size: 14 residues. Germline values: CDR1 SGHVS, CDR2 FQNEAQ. In DNA form, the CDR3 reads TGTGCCAGCAGCTATAACAGGGTTCATCAGCCCCAGCATTTT. Protein sequence: CASSYNRVHQPQHF.

This clone was seen a few times. The V and J genes are TRBV19 and TRBJ1-5; 10 bases agree with TRBD1. The V segment lost 5 bases and the J segment 7 bases; nucleotides outside the gene matches: 11. Germline lookup yields CDR1 LNHDA and CDR2 SQIVND (reference sequence). The CDR3 contains 16 residues. As DNA, the CDR3 is TGTGCCAGTAGTCCACCGGGAGGACAGGGGGGCCAGCCCCAGCATTTT. This encodes CASSPPGGQGGQPQHF.

This clone was counted a single time. The chain joins TRBV7-8 to TRBJ2-4; TRBD2 aligns across 12 bases. Per the germline V gene, CDR1 is SGHVS and CDR2 is FQNEAQ. V shed 5 bases and J 1 base; nucleotides not matched to a gene: 15. This CDR3 has 20 amino acids. The CDR3 spells CASSARLAGAIRGAKNIQYF. For the CDR3, the DNA is TGTGCCAGCAGCGCCCGACTAGCGGGGGCTATTAGGGGGGCCAAAAACATTCAGTACTTC.

The V and J genes are TRBV25-1 and TRBJ1-5; 10 bases line up with TRBD1. This CDR3 contains 13 residues. Unmatched junction bases numbered 1, after V lost 7 bases and J lost 4 bases. Germline CDR1 and CDR2: MGHDK and SYGVNS. CDR3 coding DNA: TGTGCCAGCACGGACAGGGGGAATCAGCCCCAGCATTTT. Its protein product is CASTDRGNQPQHF. Full variable domain (outside the CDR3, taken from reference TRBV25-1 and TRBJ1-5): EADIYQTPRYLVIGTGKKITLECSQTMGHDKMYWYQQDPGMELHLIHYSYGVNSTEKGDLSSESTVSRIRTEHFPLTLESARPSHTSQYLCASTDRGNQPQHFGDGTRLSIL.

To note about this clone: Relative to the germline gene, one junction end is altered; a read error may explain this. The V call is TRBV2, the J call TRBJ1-5; the match to TRBD1 covers 7 bases. The CDR3 covers 14 residues. CDR1 and CDR2 (germline): SNHLY, FYNNEI. CDR3 residues: CASRNRGGNQPPHF. The CDR3 DNA reads as TGTGCCAGTCGGAACAGGGGCGGCAATCAGCCCCCGCATTTT.